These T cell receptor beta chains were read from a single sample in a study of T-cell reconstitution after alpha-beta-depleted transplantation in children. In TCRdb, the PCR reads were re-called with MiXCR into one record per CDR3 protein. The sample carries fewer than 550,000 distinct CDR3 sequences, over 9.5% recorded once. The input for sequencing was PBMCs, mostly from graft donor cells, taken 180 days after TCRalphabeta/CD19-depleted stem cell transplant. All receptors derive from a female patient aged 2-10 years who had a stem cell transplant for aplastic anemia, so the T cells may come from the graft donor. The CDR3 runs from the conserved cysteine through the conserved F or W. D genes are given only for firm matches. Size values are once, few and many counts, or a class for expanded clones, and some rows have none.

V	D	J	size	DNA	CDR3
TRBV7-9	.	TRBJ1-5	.	TGTGCCAGCAGCTTAGCGCCTTCGGGTCAGCCCCAGCATTTT	CASSLAPSGQPQHF
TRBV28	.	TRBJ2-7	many	TGTGCCAGCAGTCCAGGGACTCCCTACGAGCAGTACTTC	CASSPGTPYEQYF
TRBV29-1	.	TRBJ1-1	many	TGCAGCGTTTACCCCAGGGTTATGAACACTGAAGCTTTCTTT	CSVYPRVMNTEAFF
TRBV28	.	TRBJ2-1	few	TGTGCCAGCAGCTTTCATTTAGAGTCTAGCGCCTACAATGAGCAGTTCTTC	CASSFHLESSAYNEQFF
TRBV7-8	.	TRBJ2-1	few	TGTGCCAGCAGCTTGACCAGGATTCAGCAGTTCTTC	CASSLTRIQQFF
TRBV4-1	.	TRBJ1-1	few	TGCGCCAGCAGCCAAGAACGTACGGTTCCTAACACTGAAGCTTTCTTT	CASSQERTVPNTEAFF
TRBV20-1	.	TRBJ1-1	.	TGCAGTGCTAGGGTTACAGGTTGGGTGAACACTGAAGCTTTCTTT	CSARVTGWVNTEAFF
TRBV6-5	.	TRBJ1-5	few	TGTGCCAGCAGTTACTCGGAGAATCAGCCCCAGCATTTT	CASSYSENQPQHF
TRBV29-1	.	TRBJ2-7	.	TGCAGCGTTGTAGGCGACCCCCATACCGAAGCCTACGAGCAGTACTTC	CSVVGDPHTEAYEQYF
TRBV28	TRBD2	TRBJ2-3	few	TGTGCCAGCAGCCCTCGGACTAGCGGGAGTCCAGATACGCAGTATTTT	CASSPRTSGSPDTQYF
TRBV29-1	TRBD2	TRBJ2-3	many	TGCAGCGTTCTCGGGCTAGCGGGAACAGATACGCAGTATTTT	CSVLGLAGTDTQYF
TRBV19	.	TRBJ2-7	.	TGTGCCAGTAGTACAGCCCGCTCACGGACCTACGAGCAGTACTTC	CASSTARSRTYEQYF
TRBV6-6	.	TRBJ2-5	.	TGTGCCAGCAGTAGACAGCAAGAGACCCAGTACTTC	CASSRQQETQYF
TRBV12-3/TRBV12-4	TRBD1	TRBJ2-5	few	TGTGCCAGCAGTTTACGGTACCTCCCGATACGAGGGACAGGGGGCCAAGAGACCCAGTACTTC	CASSLRYLPIRGTGGQETQYF
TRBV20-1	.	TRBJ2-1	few	TGCAGTGCTCGCCGTACGCTAGCGACCAATGAGCAGTTCTTC	CSARRTLATNEQFF
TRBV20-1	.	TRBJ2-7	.	TGCAGTGCTAGAGATAAGGCCCGGTTCTACGAGCAGTACTTC	CSARDKARFYEQYF
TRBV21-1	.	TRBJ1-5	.	TGTGCCAGCAGCAACTTGGGACAAGACTTGGCCCAGCATTTT	CASSNLGQDLAQHF
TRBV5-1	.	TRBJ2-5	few	TGCGCCAGCAGCCTTGCCCCAGGGGTCCAAGAGACCCAGTACTTC	CASSLAPGVQETQYF
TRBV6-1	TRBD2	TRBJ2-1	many	TGTGCCAGCAGACCTACTAGCGGGAGCCCCAGGGAGCAGTTCTTC	CASRPTSGSPREQFF
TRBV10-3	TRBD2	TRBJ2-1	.	TGTGCCATCAGTGAGGGTAGCGGGAGAGAGGGCTACAATGAGCAGTTCTTC	CAISEGSGREGYNEQFF